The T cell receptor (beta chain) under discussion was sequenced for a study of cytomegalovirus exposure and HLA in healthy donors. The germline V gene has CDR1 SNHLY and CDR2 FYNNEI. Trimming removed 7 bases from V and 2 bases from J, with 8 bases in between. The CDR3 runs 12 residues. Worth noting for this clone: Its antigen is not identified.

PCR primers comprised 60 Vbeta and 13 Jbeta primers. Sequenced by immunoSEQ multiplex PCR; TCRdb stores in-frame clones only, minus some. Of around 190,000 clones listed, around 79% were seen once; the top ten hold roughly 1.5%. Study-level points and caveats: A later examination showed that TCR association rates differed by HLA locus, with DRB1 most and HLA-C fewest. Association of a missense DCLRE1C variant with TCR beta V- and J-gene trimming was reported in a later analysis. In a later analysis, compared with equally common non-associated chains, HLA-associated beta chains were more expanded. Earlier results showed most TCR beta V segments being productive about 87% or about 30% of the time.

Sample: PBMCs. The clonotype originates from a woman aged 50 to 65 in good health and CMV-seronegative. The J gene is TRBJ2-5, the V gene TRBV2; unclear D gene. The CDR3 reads CASKELQETQYF. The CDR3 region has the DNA TGTGCCAGCAAGGAGCTTCAAGAGACCCAGTACTTC. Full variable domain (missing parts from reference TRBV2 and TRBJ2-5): EPEVTQTPSHQVTQMGQEVILRCVPISNHLYFYWYRQILGQKVEFLVSFYNNEISEKSEIFDDQFSVERPDGSNFTLKIRSTKLEDSAMYFCASKELQETQYFGPGTRLLVL.